These T cell receptor beta chains were read from a single sample in a study of blood T cell repertoires in COVID-19. This table comes from immunoSEQ multiplex PCR, and its TCRdb copy is limited to in-frame clones, with some not included. The sample has fewer than 250,000 clones; roughly 90% are singletons. The sequenced sample was PBMCs or T cells enriched from blood (not recorded which). These receptors were collected from a woman aged 18-29 years who had recovered from COVID-19. Each CDR3 is given with its conserved first and last residue. D genes are given only for firm matches. A clone size is listed for some rows: how often the clone was seen (once, few, many), or a class if it is expanded.

abundance	d_gene	v_gene	j_gene	CDR3aa	CDR3nt
.	.	TRBV18	TRBJ2-7	CASSGTQYEQYF	TGTGCCAGCTCAGGGACACAGTACGAGCAGTACTTC
.	TRBD2	TRBV19	TRBJ2-4	CASSIGSSGGALAKNIQYF	TGTGCCAGTAGTATAGGAAGTAGCGGGGGGGCTTTGGCCAAAAACATTCAGTACTTC
.	TRBD1	TRBV19	TRBJ1-4	CASSTGDRVPNEKLFF	TGTGCCAGTAGTACCGGGGACAGGGTCCCTAATGAAAAACTGTTTTTT
.	.	TRBV29-1	TRBJ1-1	CSERTENTEAFF	TGCAGCGAAAGGACAGAGAACACTGAAGCTTTCTTT
.	.	TRBV21-1	TRBJ1-5	CASSGTGNQPQHF	TGTGCCAGCAGCGGGACAGGGAATCAGCCCCAGCATTTT
.	TRBD2	TRBV3-1/TRBV3-2	TRBJ2-5	CASSHLTGGRGGYQETQYF	TGTGCCAGCAGCCACCTTACCGGAGGGCGGGGGGGATACCAAGAGACCCAGTACTTC
.	TRBD2	TRBV5-6	TRBJ2-3	CASSFASGVSTDTQYF	TGTGCCAGCAGCTTCGCTAGCGGGGTGAGCACAGATACGCAGTATTTT
.	.	TRBV5-4	TRBJ2-1	CASSLGGLSYNEQFF	TGTGCCAGCAGCTTGGGGGGGCTCTCCTACAATGAGCAGTTCTTC
.	TRBD1	TRBV19	TRBJ1-1	CASSVGQGVTEAFF	TGTGCCAGTAGTGTGGGACAGGGTGTCACTGAAGCTTTCTTT
.	TRBD1	TRBV5-1	TRBJ2-7	CASSFPSGTGKSEQYF	TGCGCCAGCAGCTTCCCATCCGGGACAGGGAAATCCGAGCAGTACTTC
.	.	TRBV19	TRBJ2-3	CASSIGLGGITDTQYF	TGTGCCAGTAGTATAGGCCTTGGGGGGATAACAGATACGCAGTATTTT
.	.	TRBV30	TRBJ1-2	CAWSTPGSGGDYGYTF	TGTGCCTGGAGTACCCCCGGGTCGGGGGGCGATTATGGCTACACCTTC
few	.	TRBV5-1	TRBJ2-7	CASSGGQPPYEQYF	TGCGCCAGCAGCGGGGGCCAGCCCCCCTACGAGCAGTACTTC
.	TRBD1	TRBV28	TRBJ2-5	CASSPTGQTQYF	TGTGCCAGCAGCCCGACAGGGCAGACCCAGTACTTC
.	.	TRBV5-4	TRBJ1-6	CASSFGGAVPGSPLHF	TGTGCCAGCAGCTTCGGCGGAGCGGTCCCTGGTTCACCCCTCCACTTT
.	.	TRBV29-1	TRBJ2-1	CSARGEADFNEQFF	TGCAGCGCCCGAGGGGAGGCAGATTTTAATGAGCAGTTCTTC
.	.	TRBV30	TRBJ1-3	CAWSSSGGSSGNTIYF	TGTGCCTGGAGTTCCTCCGGGGGTAGCTCTGGAAACACCATATATTTT
.	.	TRBV29-1	TRBJ1-6	CSVQIGRRSPLHF	TGCAGCGTTCAGATTGGCAGAAGATCACCCCTCCACTTT
few	.	TRBV18	TRBJ1-1	CASSSGRGGNTEAFF	TGTGCCAGCTCGTCCGGGCGGGGCGGGAACACTGAAGCTTTCTTT
.	.	TRBV27	TRBJ1-6	CASSKMGLLYNSPLHF	TGTGCCAGCAGCAAGATGGGGCTGCTCTATAATTCACCCCTCCACTTT
.	.	TRBV5-4	TRBJ2-1	CASSLGLAETGYNEQFF	TGTGCCAGCAGCTTGGGATTAGCCGAAACGGGCTACAATGAGCAGTTCTTC
.	.	TRBV21-1	TRBJ1-2	CASSRGFGYGYTF	TGTGCCAGCAGTAGGGGTTTTGGCTATGGCTACACCTTC
.	.	TRBV7-3	TRBJ1-2	CASSFDSTGYGYTF	TGTGCCAGCAGCTTCGATTCGACAGGCTATGGCTACACCTTC
.	.	TRBV2	TRBJ1-6	CASWMGGGVTPLHF	TGTGCCAGCTGGATGGGGGGAGGTGTCACACCCCTCCACTTT
.	TRBD1	TRBV7-2	TRBJ2-2	CASSFFGTGNAGELFF	TGTGCCAGCAGCTTTTTTGGGACAGGGAACGCCGGGGAGCTGTTTTTT
.	.	TRBV19	TRBJ1-5	CASSLQESQPQHF	TGTGCCAGTAGCCTACAGGAGTCTCAGCCCCAGCATTTT
.	.	TRBV27	TRBJ1-5	CASSPRSGQPQHF	TGTGCCAGCAGTCCTAGAAGTGGACAGCCCCAGCATTTT
.	.	TRBV25-1	TRBJ2-1	CASSELGRGGHNEQFF	TGTGCCAGCAGTGAATTGGGGAGGGGGGGCCACAATGAGCAGTTCTTC
.	TRBD1	TRBV5-6	TRBJ1-2	CASSLTGELLGYGYTF	TGTGCCAGCAGCTTGACAGGGGAGCTACTGGGCTATGGCTACACCTTC
few	.	TRBV28	TRBJ1-1	CASRPLNRATEAFF	TGTGCCAGCAGACCCCTAAACAGGGCGACTGAAGCTTTCTTT
.	TRBD1	TRBV5-4	TRBJ1-2	CASSSQGAYGYTF	TGTGCCAGCAGCTCACAGGGGGCGTATGGCTACACCTTC
once	.	TRBV3-1/TRBV3-2	TRBJ1-4	CASSQQGFGNEKLFF	TGTGCCAGCAGCCAACAGGGATTTGGTAATGAAAAACTGTTTTTT
few	.	TRBV11-2	TRBJ1-5	CASSLMGNQPQHF	TGTGCCAGCAGCCTAATGGGCAATCAGCCCCAGCATTTT
.	.	TRBV28	TRBJ1-5	CASSLEVGSLLYSNQPQHF	TGTGCCAGCAGTTTAGAGGTAGGCAGTTTGCTTTATAGCAATCAGCCCCAGCATTTT
.	.	TRBV19	TRBJ1-1	CASSIPAAGPTEAFF	TGTGCCAGTAGTATCCCTGCTGCAGGGCCCACTGAAGCTTTCTTT
.	TRBD1	TRBV4-2	TRBJ2-6	CASSQTGGRSGANVLTF	TGTGCCAGCAGCCAAACAGGGGGAAGGTCTGGGGCCAACGTCCTGACTTTC
.	.	TRBV7-9	TRBJ1-4	CASSLKTGPSTNEKLFF	TGTGCCAGCAGCTTAAAAACAGGGCCCTCAACTAATGAAAAACTGTTTTTT
once	.	TRBV6-2/TRBV6-3	TRBJ1-2	CASSYFLAANYGYTF	TGTGCCAGCAGTTACTTTTTGGCTGCTAACTATGGCTACACCTTC
.	.	TRBV5-4	TRBJ1-2	CAAGTGTENYGYTF	TGTGCCGCCGGAACAGGGACCGAAAACTATGGCTACACCTTC
.	.	TRBV12-5	TRBJ2-3	CASGLALGTDTQYF	TGTGCTAGTGGTTTGGCCCTTGGCACAGATACGCAGTATTTT
few	.	TRBV30	TRBJ1-2	CAWSVLRVGGYTF	TGTGCCTGGAGTGTACTACGAGTGGGTGGCTACACCTTC
.	.	TRBV4-1	TRBJ2-6	CASSNFLSGANVLTF	TGCGCCAGCAGCAATTTCCTTTCTGGGGCCAACGTCCTGACTTTC
.	.	TRBV18	TRBJ1-1	CASSPTENTEAFF	TGTGCCAGCTCCCCCACAGAGAACACTGAAGCTTTCTTT
.	TRBD1	TRBV2	TRBJ2-2	CASSIPGQGVDGELFF	TGTGCCAGCAGTATACCGGGACAGGGGGTCGACGGGGAGCTGTTTTTT
.	.	TRBV2	TRBJ1-4	CASRRDVDEKLFF	TGTGCCAGCCGGCGGGACGTAGACGAAAAACTGTTTTTT
.	TRBD1	TRBV11-2	TRBJ1-1	CASSLERGRLEAFF	TGTGCCAGCAGCTTAGAAAGGGGGCGGTTGGAAGCTTTCTTT